This T cell receptor (beta chain) was observed in a study of T-cell reconstitution after alpha-beta-depleted transplantation in children. Germline loops: CDR1 ENHRY, CDR2 SYGVKD. The trim removed 4 bases at V and 5 bases at J, leaving 14 bases unmatched. The CDR3 has 17 amino acids. Unique molecular identifiers were used to barcode this TCRbeta library. In TCRdb, the PCR reads were re-called with MiXCR into one record per CDR3 protein. The sample lists about 540,000 distinct CDR3 sequences; about 18% were seen once. The clonotype originates from a human donor who donated a stem cell graft to a child with acute lymphoblastic leukemia. Sequenced here: PBMCs from the stem cell graft donor, sampled from the stem cell graft. The chain has TRBV10-3 and TRBJ2-1, with 7 nucleotides matching TRBD2. The CDR3 loop is CAISGSSTSVNNNEQFF. CDR3 nucleotide sequence: TGTGCCATCAGTGGAAGTTCTACTAGCGTAAATAACAATGAGCAGTTCTTC.